This record concerns one T cell receptor beta chain sequence. Its antigen is as yet unknown. Generated by immunoSEQ multiplex PCR, the TCRdb table keeps only in-frame clones and is missing some. Of 2 million to 2.5 million clones in the sample, just under 95% are singletons; the top ten hold about 1.1%. Germline CDR1 is MNHEY and CDR2 is SMNVEV (reference sequence). The CDR3 is 14 residues long. J gave up 5 bases and V 5 bases, and 5 bases lay outside the gene matches. These data originate in a study of shared clonotypes between healthy human individuals. Study at large: Each donor contributed plates that comprised three CD4 naive, three CD4 memory, two CD8 naive and one CD8 memory.

Study-level findings and limits: In the sorted subsets, rarefaction showed sequencing was incomplete despite large depth. In contrast to clonotypes shared by all four donors, non-shared clonotypes had lower generation probabilities.

Positive CCR7 selection of CD45RO-negative cells yielded the naive CD8 cells, and terminally differentiated effector memory CD45RA+ cells were excluded. This receptor was obtained from a man younger than 30 in good health. The rearrangement links TRBV27 to TRBJ1-5; 8 bases agree with TRBD1. The sample was naive CD8+ T cells sorted from blood. CDR3 sequence reads: CASSPTGGYQPQHF. For the CDR3, the DNA is TGTGCCAGCAGTCCCACAGGGGGGTATCAGCCCCAGCATTTT.